Below are 4 T cell receptor beta chains sequenced from a single sample in a study of blood T cell repertoires in COVID-19. Clones were sequenced by immunoSEQ multiplex PCR, and TCRdb holds only the in-frame ones, with some missing. The sample consists of nearly 45,000 clones, approximately 85% of them appearing once. The sequencing input was peripheral blood. These TCRs come from a woman of 80 years or more with acute or convalescent COVID-19.

This chain connects TRBV15 to TRBJ2-7; perhaps TRBD1 as D (5 bases). CDR1 is LNHNV and CDR2 is YYDKDF in the germline V gene (reference sequence). This CDR3 spans 13 amino acids. V dropped 6 bases and J dropped 2 bases, with 11 bases sitting between them. The chain's CDR3 is CATRADKTYEQYF. The CDR3 DNA reads TGTGCCACCAGGGCGGACAAAACCTACGAGCAGTACTTC.

This clone was seen only a few times. The genes are TRBV7-9 and TRBJ2-1; D perhaps matches TRBD2 (6 bases). Germline CDR1 is SEHNR and CDR2 is FQNEAQ (reference sequence). Trimming took off 0 bases at V and 3 bases at J, with 9 bases between the two ends. The CDR3 sequence is 15 residues long. CDR3 sequence: CASSLAGTFYNEQFF. DNA for the CDR3: TGTGCCAGCAGCTTAGCCGGGACTTTCTACAATGAGCAGTTCTTC.

The rearrangement links TRBV7-9 to TRBJ2-7, with 9 bases aligning to TRBD1. In germline, CDR1 is SEHNR, CDR2 FQNEAQ (reference sequence). CDR3 size: 15 residues. V lost 5 bases and J lost 4; bases outside the gene matches: 9. The CDR3 nucleotides read TGTGCCAGCAGCCCACGGGACAGGGTCTTGTACGAGCAGTACTTC. It translates to CASSPRDRVLYEQYF.

The V call is TRBV18, the J call TRBJ2-1, with D possibly matching TRBD1 (6 bases). The CDR3 loop spans 17 amino acids. Looked up from germline, CDR1 is KGHSH and CDR2 is LQKENI. Between the trimmed V and J ends, which lost 3 bases and 0 bases, there was a span of 15 bases. The CDR3 bases are TGTGCCAGCTCACCGGTAACTACAGGGAGCTCCTACAATGAGCAGTTCTTC. It is translated as CASSPVTTGSSYNEQFF.